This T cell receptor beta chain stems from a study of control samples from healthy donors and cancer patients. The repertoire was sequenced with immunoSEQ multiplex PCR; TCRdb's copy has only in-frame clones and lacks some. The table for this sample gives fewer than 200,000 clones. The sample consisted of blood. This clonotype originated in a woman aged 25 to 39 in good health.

Written as DNA, the CDR3 is TGCGCCAGCAGCCAAGCGTTTGACCGGCCCTCCGAGCAGTACTTC. The encoded protein is CASSQAFDRPSEQYF. J is TRBJ2-7 and V is TRBV4-3, with D uncertain. This CDR3 is 15 amino acids long. Between the trimmed V and J ends, which lost 1 base and 6 bases, there was a span of 16 bases. Germline V gene lookup returns CDR1 LGHNA and CDR2 YSLEER.